What follows are 3 T cell receptor beta chains derived from one specimen sequenced in a study of blood T cells in healthy people across ages. Alongside a J-beta primer mix, a sample-barcoded 5' primer served in a second PCR lasting about 6 to 11 cycles. TCRdb passed the 5' RACE reads through MiXCR, listing each CDR3 protein once. The sample consists of around 900,000 distinct CDR3 sequences, around 30% of them appearing once. The sample comprised blood. All receptors come from a woman of 80 years or more in good health.

Ten or more counts support this clonotype. The rearrangement links TRBV20-1 to TRBJ2-1; D may be TRBD2 (5 bases). V was clipped by 0 bases and J by 3 bases, with 18 bases between them. CDR3 length: 17 amino acids. The germline V gene encodes CDR1 DFQATT and CDR2 SNEGSKA (reference sequence). CDR3: CSARDPRVRTNYNEQFF. The CDR3 coding sequence is TGCAGTGCTAGAGATCCGAGGGTAAGAACTAACTACAATGAGCAGTTCTTC.

As for this clonotype: An end of the junction does not agree with germline; a read error may underlie this. The chain joins TRBV20-1 to TRBJ2-7; TRBD2 is a possible D gene (5 bases). Germline assignment: CDR1 DFQATT and CDR2 SNEGSKA (reference sequence). The CDR3 runs 16 residues. The CDR3 reads CGARRPLNPGNNEQYF. CDR3 DNA: TGCGGTGCTAGACGACCACTTAACCCCGGGAACAATGAGCAGTACTTC.

There are many counts of this clonotype. The chain's CDR3 is CASSQGRGPTYNEQFF. The CDR3 DNA reads as TGTGCCAGCAGCCAAGGGCGGGGGCCCACCTACAATGAGCAGTTCTTC. The chain carries TRBV3-1 and TRBJ2-1; D possibly corresponds to TRBD2 (7 bases). V lost 1 base and J lost 2, with 12 bases in between. CDR3 length: 16 residues. The germline gives CDR1 LGHDT, CDR2 YNNKEL (reference sequence).